The clone carrying this TCR beta chain appeared many times. MiXCR, run by TCRdb on the 5' RACE reads, gives a single entry per CDR3 protein. The sample shows tens of thousands of distinct CDR3 sequences, about an eighth of them seen only once. Trimming removed 5 bases at V and 1 base at J, with 17 bases between. The CDR3 runs 16 residues. These data originate in a study of neurological immune-mediated disorders. The chain employs TRBV12-3 or TRBV12-4 and TRBJ1-2; D is perhaps TRBD1 (6 bases). The receptor was isolated from a man aged 55 to 70 in good health. Sequencing input: PBMCs. CDR3 DNA: TGTGCCAGCAGTCAAAAGGGGGGCAGGGGTAACTATGGCTACACCTTC. It encodes CASSQKGGRGNYGYTF.